These T cell receptor beta chains were read from a single sample in a study of cytomegalovirus exposure and HLA in healthy donors. Here immunoSEQ multiplex PCR was the method, and the copy in TCRdb shows in-frame clones only, minus some. The sample comprises about 140,000 clones, more than 75% of which are singletons, and roughly 4% rests with the top ten. The source material was PBMCs. These receptors were obtained from a man younger than 30 in good health and CMV-seronegative. Both conserved end residues are part of each CDR3. The D gene is left open where the match is weak. Expanded clones get a size class; other rows say once, few or many, or leave the size out.

abundance: NA
j_gene: TRBJ2-7
d_gene: NA
v_gene: TRBV11-2
CDR3aa: CASSLTQSSYEQYF
CDR3nt: TGTGCCAGCAGCTTGACTCAAAGCTCCTACGAGCAGTACTTC

abundance: NA
j_gene: TRBJ1-2
d_gene: NA
v_gene: TRBV6-4
CDR3aa: CASSDRGVRCYGYTF
CDR3nt: TGTGCCAGCAGTGACAGGGGCGTTAGGTGTTATGGCTACACCTTC

abundance: NA
j_gene: TRBJ1-5
d_gene: NA
v_gene: TRBV10-2
CDR3aa: CASSESSRVSNQPQHF
CDR3nt: TGCGCCAGCAGTGAGTCCTCCAGGGTCTCCAATCAGCCCCAGCATTTT

abundance: few
j_gene: TRBJ1-6
d_gene: TRBD1
v_gene: TRBV2
CDR3aa: CASSGPGGSNSPLHF
CDR3nt: TGTGCCAGCAGTGGGCCAGGGGGATCGAATTCACCCCTCCACTTT

abundance: NA
j_gene: TRBJ1-5
d_gene: TRBD1
v_gene: TRBV19
CDR3aa: CASSIAGTGDQPQHF
CDR3nt: TGTGCCAGTAGTATAGCAGGGACAGGGGATCAGCCCCAGCATTTT

abundance: NA
j_gene: TRBJ2-1
d_gene: TRBD2
v_gene: TRBV19
CDR3aa: CASSPRTSGRSYNEQFF
CDR3nt: TGTGCCAGTAGTCCCAGGACTAGCGGACGCTCCTACAATGAGCAGTTCTTC

abundance: NA
j_gene: TRBJ1-2
d_gene: TRBD1
v_gene: TRBV27
CDR3aa: CASSLDRASYGYTF
CDR3nt: TGTGCCAGCAGCTTAGACAGGGCAAGCTATGGCTACACCTTC

abundance: NA
j_gene: TRBJ1-5
d_gene: NA
v_gene: TRBV27
CDR3aa: CASSYGRGNQPQHF
CDR3nt: TGTGCCAGCAGTTATGGCAGGGGCAATCAGCCCCAGCATTTT

abundance: NA
j_gene: TRBJ2-1
d_gene: TRBD2
v_gene: TRBV29-1
CDR3aa: CSVMGGGVNEQFF
CDR3nt: TGCAGCGTTATGGGCGGGGGGGTCAATGAGCAGTTCTTC

abundance: few
j_gene: TRBJ1-1
d_gene: TRBD1
v_gene: TRBV30
CDR3aa: CAWSSGTGGLGAFF
CDR3nt: TGTGCCTGGAGTTCCGGGACAGGGGGCCTCGGAGCTTTCTTT

abundance: once
j_gene: TRBJ2-2
d_gene: TRBD2
v_gene: TRBV7-9
CDR3aa: CASSVTGTGLAGGSGELFF
CDR3nt: TGTGCCAGCAGCGTCACCGGGACAGGACTAGCGGGGGGGTCCGGGGAGCTGTTTTTT

abundance: NA
j_gene: TRBJ2-7
d_gene: NA
v_gene: TRBV19
CDR3aa: CASSIGFGASYEQYF
CDR3nt: TGTGCCAGTAGTATCGGTTTCGGAGCTTCGTACGAGCAGTACTTC

abundance: NA
j_gene: TRBJ1-4
d_gene: NA
v_gene: TRBV7-9
CDR3aa: CASSFWGRYEKLFF
CDR3nt: TGTGCCAGCAGCTTTTGGGGGCGGTATGAAAAACTGTTTTTT

abundance: once
j_gene: TRBJ2-7
d_gene: TRBD1
v_gene: TRBV29-1
CDR3aa: CSVAGTRGDRGQSSSYEQYF
CDR3nt: TGCAGCGTCGCAGGGACGCGGGGGGACAGGGGGCAATCGAGCTCCTACGAGCAGTACTTC

abundance: few
j_gene: TRBJ2-1
d_gene: TRBD1
v_gene: TRBV27
CDR3aa: CASSSPEGQGAIDEQFF
CDR3nt: TGTGCCAGCAGTTCCCCGGAGGGACAGGGGGCAATCGATGAGCAGTTCTTC

abundance: NA
j_gene: TRBJ2-1
d_gene: NA
v_gene: TRBV11-3
CDR3aa: CASSSSPSALRNEQFF
CDR3nt: TGTGCCAGCAGCTCCAGCCCTAGCGCACTTCGCAATGAGCAGTTCTTC

abundance: few
j_gene: TRBJ1-2
d_gene: TRBD1
v_gene: TRBV5-4
CDR3aa: CASSFLTGGYGYTF
CDR3nt: TGTGCCAGCAGCTTCCTGACAGGGGGCTATGGCTACACCTTC

abundance: NA
j_gene: TRBJ1-2
d_gene: NA
v_gene: TRBV21-1
CDR3aa: CASSKGGRDYGYTF
CDR3nt: TGTGCCAGCAGCAAAGGGGGGCGCGACTATGGCTACACCTTC

abundance: NA
j_gene: TRBJ2-7
d_gene: TRBD1
v_gene: TRBV14
CDR3aa: CASSPLTGQGYEQYF
CDR3nt: TGTGCCAGCAGCCCCCTAACGGGACAGGGCTACGAGCAGTACTTC

abundance: NA
j_gene: TRBJ2-7
d_gene: TRBD1
v_gene: TRBV5-1
CDR3aa: CASSLMGQGIYEQYF
CDR3nt: TGCGCCAGCAGCTTGATGGGACAGGGGATTTACGAGCAGTACTTC

abundance: NA
j_gene: TRBJ2-3
d_gene: NA
v_gene: TRBV7-6
CDR3aa: CASSLAGVPSKERDTQYF
CDR3nt: TGTGCCAGCAGCTTAGCCGGGGTCCCATCTAAAGAGAGGGATACGCAGTATTTT

abundance: NA
j_gene: TRBJ2-2
d_gene: TRBD2
v_gene: TRBV5-6
CDR3aa: CASSSLAGGPGAGELFF
CDR3nt: TGTGCCAGCAGCTCACTAGCGGGGGGGCCGGGTGCCGGGGAGCTGTTTTTT

abundance: NA
j_gene: TRBJ2-3
d_gene: NA
v_gene: TRBV13
CDR3aa: CASSLAAGDTQYF
CDR3nt: TGTGCCAGCAGCTTAGCCGCGGGAGATACGCAGTATTTT

abundance: NA
j_gene: TRBJ2-3
d_gene: TRBD2
v_gene: TRBV6-5
CDR3aa: CASNPGGRGTDTQYF
CDR3nt: TGTGCCAGCAATCCGGGGGGGAGGGGCACAGATACGCAGTATTTT

abundance: NA
j_gene: TRBJ2-3
d_gene: TRBD1
v_gene: TRBV30
CDR3aa: CAWRPNSGQGNIQTDTQYF
CDR3nt: TGTGCCTGGAGGCCGAATTCGGGACAGGGTAATATCCAGACAGATACGCAGTATTTT

abundance: NA
j_gene: TRBJ1-1
d_gene: NA
v_gene: TRBV7-2
CDR3aa: CASNPRLVHTEAFF
CDR3nt: TGTGCCAGCAACCCCCGGTTGGTGCACACTGAAGCTTTCTTT

abundance: NA
j_gene: TRBJ2-1
d_gene: NA
v_gene: TRBV9
CDR3aa: CASSGAKGLGLDNEQFF
CDR3nt: TGTGCCAGCAGCGGGGCGAAAGGACTCGGCCTCGACAATGAGCAGTTCTTC